This T cell receptor beta chain appears in the sequencing data of a study of blood T cell repertoires in COVID-19. On the study more broadly: The origin of the acute and convalescent COVID-19 samples was the United States, Italy and Spain. T cells, B-cell-depleted T cells, or PBMCs provided the cDNA or gDNA that served as material.

The data were produced by immunoSEQ multiplex PCR, yet TCRdb's version contains in-frame clones alone and is incomplete. The table has about 170,000 clones, 83% seen once. CDR3 length: 15 residues. Germline CDR1 SGHNT, CDR2 YYREEE (reference sequence). Between the trimmed V and J ends, which lost 2 bases and 2 bases, there was a span of 13 bases. The receptor's source is a woman aged 80 or over with acute or convalescent COVID-19. V is TRBV5-4 and J is TRBJ2-5, with D possibly being TRBD2 (6 bases). The sequenced material came from peripheral blood. CDR3 DNA sequence: TGTGCCAGCAGCTTTGTGGGCGCGGGGCAAGAGACCCAGTACTTC. It encodes CASSFVGAGQETQYF.